The next 9 T cell receptor beta chains were all read from a single sample in a study of blood T cell repertoires in COVID-19. The method was immunoSEQ multiplex PCR; TCRdb's version includes in-frame clones alone and lacks a portion of them. Here the sample spans just over 95,000 clones, roughly 80% being singletons. What was sequenced was peripheral blood. These TCRs come from an elderly man with acute or convalescent COVID-19.

The genes are TRBV7-9 and TRBJ2-7; 7 bases agree with TRBD2. Germline trimming cut 1 base from V and 3 bases from J; bases unmatched to any gene: 9. The germline V gene encodes CDR1 SEHNR and CDR2 FQNEAQ (reference sequence). The CDR3 sequence is 16 residues long. The CDR3 nucleotides are TGTGCCAGCAGCTTAGGGGCTAGCGGAGCGATCTACGAGCAGTACTTC. This gives the protein CASSLGASGAIYEQYF.

V and J are TRBV3-1 (or the pseudogene TRBV3-2) and TRBJ1-1; D unresolved. The length of the CDR3 is 15 residues. CDR1 and CDR2 from the germline V gene are LGHDT and YNNKEL (reference sequence). V shed 0 bases and J shed 1 base, with 9 bases lying between them. The CDR3 sequence: CASSQERQTNTEAFF. DNA for the CDR3: TGTGCCAGCAGCCAAGAAAGACAAACGAACACTGAAGCTTTCTTT.

The J gene is TRBJ2-7, the V gene TRBV5-5, with 9 bases fitting TRBD2. Germline trimming cut 0 bases from V and 7 bases from J; bases unmatched to any gene: 11. The CDR3 is made up of 16 amino acids. CDR1 SGHKS and CDR2 YYEKEE come from the germline V gene (reference sequence). The CDR3 sequence is CASSLESSGTFWEQYF. In nucleotides, the CDR3 is TGTGCCAGCAGCTTGGAATCTAGCGGGACGTTCTGGGAGCAGTACTTC.

The genes are TRBV4-1 and TRBJ2-7, with 7 nucleotides matching TRBD1. Germline values: CDR1 MGHRA, CDR2 YSYEKL. The CDR3 consists of 18 residues. V dropped 5 bases and J dropped 0; count of bases not matched to a gene: 16. The CDR3 nucleotides read TGCGCCAGCAGCATCTCCGGGACAGCCACGGGGTCCTCCTACGAGCAGTACTTC. Protein product: CASSISGTATGSSYEQYF.

The rearrangement uses TRBV7-2 and TRBJ2-3; 10 bases fit TRBD2. With 5 bases clipped from V and 5 bases from J, the junction kept 10 bases outside the gene matches. The CDR3 extends over 16 amino acids. Germline assignment: CDR1 SGHTA and CDR2 FQGNSA. The CDR3 sequence: CASSPQRGGSIDTQYF. CDR3 bases: TGTGCCAGCAGCCCACAGCGGGGGGGCTCTATAGATACGCAGTATTTT.

This sequence joins TRBV6-6 and TRBJ2-7; 7 bases line up with TRBD2. This CDR3 comprises 13 residues. Trimming at V came to 5 bases and at J to 0 bases, leaving 1 base not matched to a gene. From germline, CDR1 is MNHNY and CDR2 SVGAGI (reference sequence). CDR3 DNA: TGTGCCAGCAGTGCTAGCGGCTCCTACGAGCAGTACTTC. Amino acid sequence: CASSASGSYEQYF.

This rearrangement joins TRBV19 to TRBJ1-3, with 7 bases fitting TRBD1. The CDR3 consists of 18 residues. In germline, CDR1 is LNHDA, CDR2 SQIVND (reference sequence). The V segment lost 3 bases and the J segment 0 bases; nucleotides outside the gene matches: 11. The CDR3 loop reads CASSIFFAGTASGNTIYF. As DNA, the CDR3 is TGTGCCAGTAGTATCTTTTTTGCTGGGACAGCCTCTGGAAACACCATATATTTT.

This clone was seen a single time. This chain uses TRBV6-6 with TRBJ1-6; TRBD1 might be the D (6 bases). Deletions cut 0 bases from V and 8 bases from J, with 11 bases between. Germline-derived CDR1 and CDR2 are MNHNY and SVGAGI (reference sequence). The CDR3 is 15 amino acids. The DNA for the CDR3 is TGTGCCAGCAGTTACTCCGACAGGAATTATTCACCCCTCCACTTT. Encoded protein: CASSYSDRNYSPLHF.

V is TRBV10-1 and J is TRBJ2-5, with D possibly matching TRBD2 (7 bases). V was clipped by 0 bases and J by 4 bases, with 12 bases between them. Germline values: CDR1 WNHNN, CDR2 SYGVQD (reference sequence). The CDR3 has 15 residues. CDR3 bases: TGCGCCAGCAGTGAGTCGAGGGGAGGGGGAGAGACCCAGTACTTC. Encoded protein: CASSESRGGGETQYF.